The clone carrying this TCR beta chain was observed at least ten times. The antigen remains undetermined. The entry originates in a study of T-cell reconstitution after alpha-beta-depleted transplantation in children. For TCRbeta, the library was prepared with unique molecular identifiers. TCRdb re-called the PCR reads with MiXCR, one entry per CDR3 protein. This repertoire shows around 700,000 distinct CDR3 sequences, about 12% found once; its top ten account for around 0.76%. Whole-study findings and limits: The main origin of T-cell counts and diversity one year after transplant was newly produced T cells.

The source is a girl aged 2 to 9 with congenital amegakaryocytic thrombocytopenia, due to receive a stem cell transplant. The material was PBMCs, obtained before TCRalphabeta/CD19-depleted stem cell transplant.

The CDR3 sequence: CASNIWGYEQYF. CDR3 bases: TGTGCCAGCAACATCTGGGGGTACGAGCAGTACTTC. This sequence joins TRBV12-3 or TRBV12-4 and TRBJ2-7, with D perhaps TRBD1 or TRBD2 (5 bases each). This CDR3 has 12 amino acids. Trimming cost V 7 bases and J 4 bases, with 11 bases left between them.